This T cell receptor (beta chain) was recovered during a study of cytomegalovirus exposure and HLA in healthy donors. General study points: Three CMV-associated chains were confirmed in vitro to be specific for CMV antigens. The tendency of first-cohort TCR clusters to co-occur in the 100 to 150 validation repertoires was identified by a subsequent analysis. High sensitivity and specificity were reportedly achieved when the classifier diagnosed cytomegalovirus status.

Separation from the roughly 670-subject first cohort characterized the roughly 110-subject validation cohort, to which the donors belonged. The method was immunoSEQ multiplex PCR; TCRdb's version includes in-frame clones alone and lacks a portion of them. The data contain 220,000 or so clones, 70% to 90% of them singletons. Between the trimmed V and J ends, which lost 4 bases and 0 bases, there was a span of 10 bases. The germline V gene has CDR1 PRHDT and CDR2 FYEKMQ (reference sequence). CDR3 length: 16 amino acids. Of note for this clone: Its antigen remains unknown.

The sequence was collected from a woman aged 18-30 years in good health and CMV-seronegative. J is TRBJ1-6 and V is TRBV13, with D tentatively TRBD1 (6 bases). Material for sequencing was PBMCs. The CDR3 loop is CASSSQGLSYNSPLHF. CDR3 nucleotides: TGTGCCAGCAGCTCACAGGGCCTCTCCTATAATTCACCCCTCCACTTT.